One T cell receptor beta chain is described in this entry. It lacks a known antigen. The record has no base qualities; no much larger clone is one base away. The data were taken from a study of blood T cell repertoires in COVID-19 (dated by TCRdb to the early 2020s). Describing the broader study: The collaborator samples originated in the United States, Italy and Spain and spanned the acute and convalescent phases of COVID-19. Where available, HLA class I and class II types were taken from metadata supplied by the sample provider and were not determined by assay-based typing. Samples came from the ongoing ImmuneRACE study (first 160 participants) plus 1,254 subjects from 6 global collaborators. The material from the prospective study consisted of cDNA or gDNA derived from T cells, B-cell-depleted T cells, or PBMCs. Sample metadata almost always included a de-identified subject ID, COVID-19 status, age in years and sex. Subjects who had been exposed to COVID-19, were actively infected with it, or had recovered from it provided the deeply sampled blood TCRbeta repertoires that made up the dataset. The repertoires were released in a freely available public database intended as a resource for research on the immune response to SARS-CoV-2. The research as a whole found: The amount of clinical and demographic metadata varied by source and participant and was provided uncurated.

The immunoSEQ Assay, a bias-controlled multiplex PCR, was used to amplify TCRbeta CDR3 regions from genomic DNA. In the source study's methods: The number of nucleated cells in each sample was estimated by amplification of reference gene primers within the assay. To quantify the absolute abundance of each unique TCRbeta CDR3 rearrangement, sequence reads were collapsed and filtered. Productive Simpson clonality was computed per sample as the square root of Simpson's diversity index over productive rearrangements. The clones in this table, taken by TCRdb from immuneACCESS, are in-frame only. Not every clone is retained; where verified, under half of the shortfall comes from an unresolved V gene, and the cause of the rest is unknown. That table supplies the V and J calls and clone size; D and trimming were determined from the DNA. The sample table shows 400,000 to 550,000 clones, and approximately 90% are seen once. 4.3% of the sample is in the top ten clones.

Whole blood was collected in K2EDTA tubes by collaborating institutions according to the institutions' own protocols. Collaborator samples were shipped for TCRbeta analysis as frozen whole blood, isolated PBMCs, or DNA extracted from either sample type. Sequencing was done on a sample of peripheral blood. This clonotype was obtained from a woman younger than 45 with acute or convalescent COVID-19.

The encoded CDR3 is CASSGQDSRNEQFF. In nucleotides, the sequence is TGTGCCAGCAGTGGACAGGACAGCAGGAATGAGCAGTTCTTC. The V and J genes are TRBV6-6 and TRBJ2-1; the junction holds 7 bases that match TRBD1. As encoded in the germline V gene (reference sequence), CDR1 is MNHNY while CDR2 is SVGAGI. Germline trimming amounts to 5 bases on V and 7 bases on J, with 8 as the count of junction bases outside the gene matches. The CDR3 spans 14 residues, from the cysteine through the phenylalanine. Only CDR3 DNA is held: 42 bases, read in frame from base 1.